This entry concerns a single T cell receptor (beta chain). The source of the sample is a study of T cell responses to AZD1222 COVID-19 vaccine. Between the trimmed V and J ends, which lost 4 bases and 8 bases, there was a span of 8 bases. The CDR3 is 11 amino acids. The germline CDR1 and CDR2 sequences are WSHSY and SAAADI. Method: immunoSEQ multiplex PCR; TCRdb's copy keeps in-frame clones and lacks some. The profile covers just over 95,000 clones, with approximately 91% appearing a single time and 3.7% taken by the ten largest. The TCR was taken from an adult in good health. This rearrangement joins TRBV10-2 to TRBJ1-2; D unresolved. This specimen consisted of peripheral blood, obtained on day 0 of AZD1222 vaccination. The CDR3 is CASSAGSGYTF. CDR3 DNA: TGCGCCAGCAGTGCCGGGAGCGGCTACACCTTC.